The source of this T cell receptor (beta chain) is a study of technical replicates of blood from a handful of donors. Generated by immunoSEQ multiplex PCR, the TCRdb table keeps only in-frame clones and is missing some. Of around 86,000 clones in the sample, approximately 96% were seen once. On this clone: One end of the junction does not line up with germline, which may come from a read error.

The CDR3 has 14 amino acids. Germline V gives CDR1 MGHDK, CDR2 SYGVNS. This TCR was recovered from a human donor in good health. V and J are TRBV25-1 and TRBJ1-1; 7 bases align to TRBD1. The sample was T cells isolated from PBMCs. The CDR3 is CASRRQGLKTEAFF. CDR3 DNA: TGTGCCAGCAGAAGACAGGGTTTGAAGACTGAAGCTTTCTTT.